One and the same sample provided the 23 T cell receptor beta chains below, sequenced in a study of blood T cell repertoires in COVID-19. Clones were sequenced by immunoSEQ multiplex PCR, and TCRdb holds only the in-frame ones, with some missing. Among approximately 300,000 clones listed, 70% to 90% were seen once. The sample taken for sequencing was PBMCs or T cells enriched from blood (not recorded which). These TCRs come from a woman in her thirties who had recovered from COVID-19.

The CDR3 coding sequence is TGTGCCAGCTCACGTCGGACAGGAAATAATGAAAAACTGTTTTTT. Residues: CASSRRTGNNEKLFF. The V and J genes are TRBV18 and TRBJ1-4; TRBD1 matches at 7 bases. The V gene's germline CDR1 is KGHSH and CDR2 LQKENI. The CDR3 runs to 15 residues. Trimming at V came to 4 bases and at J to 4 bases, leaving 6 bases not matched to a gene.

The chain couples TRBV9 to TRBJ1-1; 12 nucleotides agree with TRBD1. The germline V gene encodes CDR1 SGDLS and CDR2 YYNGEE. This CDR3 contains 18 residues. V was clipped by 0 bases and J by 1 base; unmatched bases: 7. The CDR3 DNA is TGTGCCAGCAGCGTAGGAGCCGGGACAGGGGGCACGAACACTGAAGCTTTCTTT. As protein: CASSVGAGTGGTNTEAFF.

The chain couples TRBV29-1 to TRBJ2-3; 8 bases fit TRBD2. CDR1 is SQVTM and CDR2 is ANQGSEA in the germline V gene. The CDR3 has 17 residues. With V trimmed by 0 bases and J by 2 bases, 10 bases remained unmatched. DNA for the CDR3: TGCAGCGTTGAAGACCTAACTAGCGGTTCATCCACAGATACGCAGTATTTT. Protein product: CSVEDLTSGSSTDTQYF.

This chain joins TRBV18 and TRBJ1-2; D possibly corresponds to TRBD1 (5 bases). Trimming removed 3 bases at V and 4 bases at J, with 15 bases between. The CDR3 has 15 amino acids. Germline V CDR1 and CDR2: KGHSH, LQKENI. CDR3 coding DNA: TGTGCCAGCTCACCCCCCTCGGGGGAGGGCTATGGCTACACCTTC. Translation gives CASSPPSGEGYGYTF.

The gene calls are TRBV19 and TRBJ1-1, with 7 bases that match TRBD1. Trimming at V came to 5 bases and at J to 1 base, leaving 10 bases not matched to a gene. The CDR3 sequence is 16 residues long. Germline CDR1 is LNHDA and CDR2 is SQIVND (reference sequence). The CDR3 nucleotides read TGTGCCAGTAGTCCGTCGACAGGGCAGAGGAACACTGAAGCTTTCTTT. Its translation is CASSPSTGQRNTEAFF.

V usage is TRBV5-5 and J usage is TRBJ1-2; D perhaps matches TRBD1 (6 bases). The CDR3 is made up of 14 amino acids. Per the germline V gene, CDR1 is SGHKS and CDR2 is YYEKEE (reference sequence). V was shortened by 5 bases and J by 4 bases, with 15 bases between the two germline ends. The CDR3, as DNA: TGTGCCAGCAGTGAATCACAGGGAGCCTATGGCTACACCTTC. Translated, it gives CASSESQGAYGYTF.

The chain has TRBV30 and TRBJ2-2, with 13 bases that match TRBD2. The trim removed 3 bases at V and 9 bases at J, leaving 7 bases unmatched. CDR3 length: 15 residues. Per germline, CDR1 GTSNPN and CDR2 SVGIG (reference sequence). CDR3 sequence (DNA): TGTGCCTGGAGGGCCGGACTAGCGGGGGTACGGGAGCTGTTTTTT. Translated, it gives CAWRAGLAGVRELFF.

V is TRBV6-5 and J is TRBJ1-2; possible D gene TRBD1, 5 bases. The length of the CDR3 is 13 residues. The germline CDR1 and CDR2 sequences are MNHEY and SVGAGI. V shed 6 bases and J shed 7 bases, with 15 bases lying between them. CDR3 loop: CASSAGQSGGYTF. Here the CDR3 DNA reads TGTGCCAGCAGCGCCGGACAATCCGGTGGCTACACCTTC.

This clone was seen only once. The chain has TRBV7-9 and TRBJ1-6, with TRBD1 identical over 9 bases. Germline assignment: CDR1 SEHNR and CDR2 FQNEAQ (reference sequence). The CDR3 runs to 14 residues. Trimming cost V 4 bases and J 6 bases; bases outside gene matches: 1. The CDR3 loop is CASSSGQGNSPLHF. The CDR3 DNA reads TGTGCCAGCAGCTCGGGACAGGGTAATTCACCCCTCCACTTT. The whole variable domain, remainder taken from reference TRBV7-9 and TRBJ1-6, is DTGVSQNPRHKITKRGQNVTFRCDPISEHNRLYWYRQTLGQGPEFLTYFQNEAQLEKSRLLSDRFSAERPKGSFSTLEIQRTEQGDSAMYLCASSSGQGNSPLHFGNGTRLTVT.

V and J are TRBV19 and TRBJ1-1, with 10 bases matching TRBD1. The V gene's germline CDR1 is LNHDA and CDR2 SQIVND (reference sequence). The V and J ends lost 4 bases and 5 bases, in that order; junction bases with no gene match: 4. CDR3 length: 14 amino acids. CDR3 amino acids: CASSKGQGSTEAFF. The CDR3 coding sequence is TGTGCCAGTAGTAAGGGACAGGGGTCGACTGAAGCTTTCTTT.

The chain combines TRBV5-1 with TRBJ2-1; 9 bases agree with TRBD1. V gave up 4 bases and J gave up 10 bases; unmatched junction bases: 12. Germline-derived CDR1 and CDR2 are SGHRS and YFSETQ. CDR3 length equals 15 residues. As DNA, the CDR3 is TGCGCCAGCAGCCGGGACAGGGTAGGTGGACAAGAGCAGTTCTTC. Translating gives CASSRDRVGGQEQFF.

This chain links TRBV19 with TRBJ1-1, with 8 bases fitting TRBD1. This CDR3 contains 16 residues. Germline loops: CDR1 LNHDA, CDR2 SQIVND (reference sequence). V lost 0 bases and J lost 4; bases outside the gene matches: 7. The CDR3 is CASSIDRTGRGTEAFF. The CDR3, as DNA: TGTGCCAGTAGTATAGATCGGACAGGGAGGGGCACTGAAGCTTTCTTT.

The chain joins TRBV4-3 to TRBJ1-1; D is uncertain. The CDR3 is made up of 15 amino acids. Trimming shortened V by 3 bases and J by 6 bases, and 17 bases separated the two germline ends. In germline, CDR1 is LGHNA, CDR2 YSLEER. For the CDR3, the DNA is TGCGCCAGCAGCCAGGTGCCTACCGACTGGGCTGAAGCTTTCTTT. It translates to CASSQVPTDWAEAFF.

This clone has a single count. The chain carries TRBV6-5 and TRBJ1-3; 8 bases agree with TRBD1. The CDR3 length is 13 residues. Unmatched junction bases numbered 3, after V lost 4 bases and J lost 7 bases. Germline CDR1 and CDR2: MNHEY and SVGAGI. The DNA for the CDR3 is TGTGCCAGCAGTTTCAACAGGGGGAACACCATATATTTT. This sequence encodes CASSFNRGNTIYF.

This clone was seen once. CDR3 residues: CASSILPNPGKTNTEAFF. DNA of the CDR3: TGTGCCAGTAGTATTCTTCCAAATCCGGGGAAGACGAACACTGAAGCTTTCTTT. The chain has TRBV19 and TRBJ1-1; D not certain. V lost 3 bases and J 1 base, leaving 21 bases between the germline ends. CDR1 and CDR2 (germline): LNHDA, SQIVND (reference sequence). This CDR3 region has 18 residues. Combining the CDR3 with reference TRBV19 and TRBJ1-1 gives the whole variable domain DGGITQSPKYLFRKEGQNVTLSCEQNLNHDAMYWYRQDPGQGLRLIYYSQIVNDFQKGDIAEGYSVSREKKESFPLTVTSAQKNPTAFYLCASSILPNPGKTNTEAFFGQGTRLTVV.

This sequence joins TRBV19 and TRBJ2-7; D might be TRBD1 (6 bases). The CDR3 extends over 13 amino acids. V was trimmed by 5 bases and J by 2 bases, leaving 10 bases between them. The germline CDR1 and CDR2 sequences are LNHDA and SQIVND (reference sequence). In nucleotides, the CDR3 is TGTGCCAGTAGTGCCAGGGGAACCTACGAGCAGTACTTC. Translating gives CASSARGTYEQYF.

The gene calls are TRBV12-5 and TRBJ1-1; D gene ambiguous. Germline lookup yields CDR1 LGHNT and CDR2 FRNRAP. The CDR3 has 13 amino acids. V was trimmed by 1 base and J by 7 bases, leaving 10 bases between them. The CDR3 loop reads CASGLGGRIEAFF. CDR3 nucleotides: TGTGCTAGTGGTTTGGGAGGGCGGATTGAAGCTTTCTTT.

The J gene is TRBJ1-4, the V gene TRBV5-1, with 12 bases aligning to TRBD1. In germline, CDR1 is SGHRS, CDR2 YFSETQ. The length of the CDR3 is 17 residues. V shed 0 bases and J 8 bases; nucleotides not matched to a gene: 8. The CDR3 DNA sequence: TGCGCCAGCAGCTTGGAATCCCCGGGACAGGGGGCAGAAAAACTGTTTTTT. It translates to CASSLESPGQGAEKLFF.

The chain recombines TRBV6-1 with TRBJ1-5; tentatively, D is TRBD1 (6 bases). Germline lookup yields CDR1 MNHNS and CDR2 SASEGT. CDR3 size: 16 residues. Deletions cut 3 bases from V and 2 bases from J, with 14 bases between. This CDR3 is CASSDREAGGNQPQHF. CDR3 in DNA: TGTGCCAGCAGTGACCGGGAGGCAGGGGGCAATCAGCCCCAGCATTTT.

This chain links TRBV7-2 with TRBJ1-5; D is uncertain. V was pared by 5 bases and J by 2 bases, with 16 bases between. The CDR3 runs to 16 residues. CDR1 is SGHTA and CDR2 is FQGNSA in the germline V gene. CDR3 amino acids: CASSPREAGGNQPQHF. CDR3 sequence (DNA): TGTGCCAGCAGCCCCCGCGAGGCCGGGGGCAATCAGCCCCAGCATTTT.

The chain joins TRBV6-1 to TRBJ1-6; D might be TRBD1 (5 bases). V was shortened by 3 bases and J by 6 bases, with 15 bases between the two germline ends. This CDR3 spans 16 amino acids. Germline loops: CDR1 MNHNS, CDR2 SASEGT. In nucleotides, the CDR3 is TGTGCCAGCAGTGAGAGGCAGGGTCGATTTAATTCACCCCTCCACTTT. It encodes CASSERQGRFNSPLHF.

The CDR3 DNA sequence: TGTGCCAGCACCACGACCCCGGCAGGCCCGAGCTCCTATAATTCACCCCTCCACTTT. Translating gives CASTTTPAGPSSYNSPLHF. The rearrangement uses TRBV7-8 and TRBJ1-6; D uncertain. V dropped 7 bases and J dropped 0 bases, with 22 bases sitting between them. Germline assignment: CDR1 SGHVS and CDR2 FQNEAQ. The CDR3 is 19 residues long.

This chain uses TRBV7-9 with TRBJ2-4, with D possibly being TRBD1 (6 bases). V was trimmed by 5 bases and J by 0 bases, leaving 14 bases between them. CDR3 size: 16 residues. Germline V lookup: CDR1 SEHNR, CDR2 FQNEAQ (reference sequence). CDR3 bases: TGTGCCAGCAGCCAAGCTGAAGGGGGAGCCAAAAACATTCAGTACTTC. Protein product: CASSQAEGGAKNIQYF.